The 8 T cell receptor beta chains reported below all come from one sample, sequenced in a study of vaccination effects on CD4 cells after COVID-19. The antigens these receptors bind are not known. Using immunoSEQ multiplex PCR, the repertoire was profiled, and TCRdb retains in-frame clones only, with some absent. The table lists around 66,000 clones, roughly 81% of them singletons. It was after roughly ten days of culture that CD4+ T cells were isolated. Each participant was given two doses of one vaccine (BNT162b2 or mRNA-1273). The sequences come from CD4+ T cells from PBMCs cultured without peptide, collected after COVID-19 vaccination. The receptors were gathered from a human donor who received a COVID-19 vaccine.

V and J are TRBV5-1 and TRBJ1-4; TRBD1 agrees at 9 bases. Germline V gives CDR1 SGHRS, CDR2 YFSETQ. The CDR3 runs 18 residues. V shed 4 bases and J 5 bases; nucleotides not matched to a gene: 15. The CDR3 reads CASSAGQGSYPLNEKLFF. The DNA of the CDR3 is TGCGCCAGCAGCGCGGGACAGGGCTCTTACCCTTTAAATGAAAAACTGTTTTTT.

The chain uses TRBV24-1 and TRBJ2-1; D might be TRBD1 or TRBD2, each matching 5 bases. The CDR3 totals 14 residues. Trimming removed 3 bases from V and 14 bases from J, with 19 bases in between. Germline V gene lookup returns CDR1 KGHDR and CDR2 SFDVKD. The CDR3 loop is CATSDAGTPFREFF. The CDR3 region has the DNA TGTGCCACCAGTGATGCCGGGACCCCCTTTAGAGAGTTCTTC.

This clone was detected once. V and J are TRBV7-2 and TRBJ2-3, with 8 bases matching TRBD1. CDR3 length equals 15 residues. V shed 2 bases, J shed 3 bases, and the junction held 4 bases outside the gene matches. CDR1 is SGHTA and CDR2 is FQGNSA in the germline V gene. The CDR3 nucleotides are TGTGCCAGCAGCTTAAGGACAGGGAGTACAGATACGCAGTATTTT. Amino acid sequence: CASSLRTGSTDTQYF. Drawing the rest from reference TRBV7-2 and TRBJ2-3, the complete variable domain is GAGVSQSPSNKVTEKGKDVELRCDPISGHTALYWYRQSLGQGLEFLIYFQGNSAPDKSGLPSDRFSAERTGGSVSTLTIQRTQQEDSAVYLCASSLRTGSTDTQYFGPGTRLTVL.

V gene TRBV6-5 combines with J gene TRBJ2-1; possible D gene TRBD2, 5 bases. CDR3 length: 15 amino acids. The germline V and J ends were trimmed by 6 bases and 0 bases, with 12 bases remaining between them. Germline values: CDR1 MNHEY, CDR2 SVGAGI. The CDR3 reads CASSLLGSSYNEQFF. In nucleotides, the CDR3 is TGTGCCAGCAGCCTTCTTGGGAGCTCCTACAATGAGCAGTTCTTC.

The chain combines TRBV7-2 with TRBJ1-2; no firm D call. The CDR3 length is 14 residues. V dropped 1 base and J dropped 3 bases, with 9 bases sitting between them. CDR1 is SGHTA, CDR2 FQGNSA, per germline. CDR3 nucleotides: TGTGCCAGCAGCTTAGTTCGGGGAGACTATGGCTACACCTTC. It yields the protein CASSLVRGDYGYTF.

The gene calls are TRBV5-5 and TRBJ1-4; D call uncertain. V was shortened by 4 bases and J by 5 bases, with 21 bases between the two germline ends. The CDR3 spans 17 residues. Germline values: CDR1 SGHKS, CDR2 YYEKEE (reference sequence). CDR3 sequence: CASSPRGSDAYNEKLFF. The DNA of the CDR3 is TGTGCCAGCAGCCCGAGAGGTAGTGATGCTTACAATGAAAAACTGTTTTTT.

The chain uses TRBV7-2 and TRBJ1-1, with a weak D call TRBD1 (6 bases). Trimming shortened V by 2 bases and J by 3 bases, and 10 bases separated the two germline ends. Germline V gene sequence: CDR1 SGHTA, CDR2 FQGNSA. CDR3 length equals 14 residues. The chain's CDR3 is CASSLLGGYTEAFF. CDR3 sequence (DNA): TGTGCCAGCAGCTTACTGGGGGGCTACACTGAAGCTTTCTTT.

V is TRBV9 and J is TRBJ1-2, with TRBD1 matching over 10 bases. V trimming: 6 bases; J trimming: 6 bases; junction bases outside the gene matches: 5. Germline V CDR1 and CDR2: SGDLS, YYNGEE. The CDR3 extends over 13 amino acids. Written as DNA, the CDR3 is TGTGCCAGCACCAGGACAGGGGGGAATGGCTACACCTTC. Translated: CASTRTGGNGYTF.